This paragraph covers one T cell receptor beta chain sequence. The antigen is undetermined. Researchers took RNA transcripts and amplified the TCR beta CDR3 regions from them. A first-round RT-PCR of the TCR CDR3 used the HTBI primer set. TCRdb re-analysed the multiplex PCR reads in MiXCR, keeping a single row per CDR3 protein. The sample records roughly 500,000 distinct CDR3 sequences, more than 15% being singletons. The J segment lost 4 bases and the V segment lost 5 bases, leaving 5 bases of the junction unmatched. Germline values: CDR1 SGHKS, CDR2 YYEKEE (reference sequence). This CDR3 contains 13 residues. These data are taken from a study of T cells in Graves' hyperthyroidism and ophthalmopathy. Broader study findings: Most clonotypes expanded in thyroid above 0.001 were likewise present in blood.

Ophthalmopathy patients had Clinical Activity Score at least 3, NOSPECS grade at least 4, duration under 3 months. The rearrangement joins TRBV5-5 to TRBJ2-7, with 8 bases aligning to TRBD1. The source material was blood. The sequence was obtained from a woman younger than 45 with Graves' ophthalmopathy. The CDR3 bases are TGTGCCAGCAGGAGACAGGGGAGGTACGAGCAGTACTTC. Protein product: CASRRQGRYEQYF.